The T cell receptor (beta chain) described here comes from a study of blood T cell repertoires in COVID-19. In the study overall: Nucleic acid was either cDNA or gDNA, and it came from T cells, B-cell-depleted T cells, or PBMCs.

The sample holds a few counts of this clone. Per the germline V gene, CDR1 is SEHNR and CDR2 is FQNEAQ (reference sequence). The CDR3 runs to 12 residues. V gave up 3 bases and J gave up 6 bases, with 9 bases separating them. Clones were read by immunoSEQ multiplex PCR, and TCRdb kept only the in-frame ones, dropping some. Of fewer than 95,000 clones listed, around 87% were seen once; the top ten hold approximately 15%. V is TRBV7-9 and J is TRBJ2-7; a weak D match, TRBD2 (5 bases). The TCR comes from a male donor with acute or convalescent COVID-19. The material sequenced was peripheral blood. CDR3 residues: CASSLMEAEQYF. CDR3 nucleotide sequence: TGTGCCAGCAGCTTGATGGAGGCCGAGCAGTACTTC.